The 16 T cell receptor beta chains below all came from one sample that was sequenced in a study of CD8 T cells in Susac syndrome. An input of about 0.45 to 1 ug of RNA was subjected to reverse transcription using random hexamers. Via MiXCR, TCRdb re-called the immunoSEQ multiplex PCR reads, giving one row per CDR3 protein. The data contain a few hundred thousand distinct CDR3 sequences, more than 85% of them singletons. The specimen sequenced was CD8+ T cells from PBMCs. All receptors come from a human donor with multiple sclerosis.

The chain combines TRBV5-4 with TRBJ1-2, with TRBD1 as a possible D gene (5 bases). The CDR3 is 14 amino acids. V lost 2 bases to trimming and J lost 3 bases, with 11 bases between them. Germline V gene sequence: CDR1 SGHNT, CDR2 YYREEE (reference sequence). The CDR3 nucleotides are TGTGCCAGCAGCTTTCGGGGGTCTGACTATGGCTACACCTTC. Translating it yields CASSFRGSDYGYTF.

CDR3: CASSLVPNNQPQHF. CDR3 DNA: TGTGCCAGCAGCTTAGTCCCCAACAATCAGCCCCAGCATTTT. This chain uses TRBV7-2 with TRBJ1-5; D is ambiguous. The V gene's germline CDR1 is SGHTA and CDR2 FQGNSA. Trimming cost V 1 base and J 3 bases, with 7 bases left between them. This CDR3 comprises 14 residues.

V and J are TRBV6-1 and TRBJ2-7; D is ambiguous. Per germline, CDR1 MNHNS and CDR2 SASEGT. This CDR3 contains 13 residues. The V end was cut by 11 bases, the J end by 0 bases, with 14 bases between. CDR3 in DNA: TGTGCCCTCCAACGTGGCAGCTCCTACGAGCAGTACTTC. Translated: CALQRGSSYEQYF.

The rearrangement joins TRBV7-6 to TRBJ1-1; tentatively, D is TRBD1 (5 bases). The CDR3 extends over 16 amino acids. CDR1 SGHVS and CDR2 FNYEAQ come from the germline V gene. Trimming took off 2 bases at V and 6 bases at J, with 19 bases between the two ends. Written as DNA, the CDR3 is TGTGCCAGCAGCTTATCCCCCCCGGACATTATCCCTGAAGCTTTCTTT. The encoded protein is CASSLSPPDIIPEAFF.

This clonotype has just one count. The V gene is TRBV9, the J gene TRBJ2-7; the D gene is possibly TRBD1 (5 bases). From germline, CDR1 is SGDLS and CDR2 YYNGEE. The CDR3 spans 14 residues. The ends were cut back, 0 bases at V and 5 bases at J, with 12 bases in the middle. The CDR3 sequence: CASSVAWGVHEQYF. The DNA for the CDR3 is TGTGCCAGCAGCGTAGCATGGGGCGTCCACGAGCAGTACTTC.

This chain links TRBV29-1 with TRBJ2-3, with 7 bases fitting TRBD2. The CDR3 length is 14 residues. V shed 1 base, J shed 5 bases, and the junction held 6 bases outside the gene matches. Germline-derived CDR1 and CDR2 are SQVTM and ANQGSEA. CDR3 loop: CSVEGAGGGDTQYF. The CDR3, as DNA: TGCAGCGTTGAAGGAGCGGGCGGGGGAGATACGCAGTATTTT.

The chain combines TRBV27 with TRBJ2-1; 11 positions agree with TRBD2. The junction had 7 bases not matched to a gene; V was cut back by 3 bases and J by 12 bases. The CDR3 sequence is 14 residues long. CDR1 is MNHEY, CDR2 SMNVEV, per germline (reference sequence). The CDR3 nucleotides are TGTGCCAGCAGTTTGGGACTAGCGGCCCCCTGGCAGTTCTTC. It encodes CASSLGLAAPWQFF.

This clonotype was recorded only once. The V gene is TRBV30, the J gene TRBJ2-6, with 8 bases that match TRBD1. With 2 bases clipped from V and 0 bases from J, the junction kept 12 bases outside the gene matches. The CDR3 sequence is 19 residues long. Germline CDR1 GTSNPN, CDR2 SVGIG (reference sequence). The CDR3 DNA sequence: TGTGCCTGGAGTCCGGTACTGACAGGGGTACCCTCTGGGGCCAACGTCCTGACTTTC. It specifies CAWSPVLTGVPSGANVLTF. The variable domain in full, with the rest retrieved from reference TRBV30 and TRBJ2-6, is SQTIHQWPATLVQPVGSPLSLECTVEGTSNPNLYWYRQAAGRGLQLLFYSVGIGQISSEVPQNLSASRPQDRQFILSSKKLLLSDSGFYLCAWSPVLTGVPSGANVLTFGAGSRLTVL.

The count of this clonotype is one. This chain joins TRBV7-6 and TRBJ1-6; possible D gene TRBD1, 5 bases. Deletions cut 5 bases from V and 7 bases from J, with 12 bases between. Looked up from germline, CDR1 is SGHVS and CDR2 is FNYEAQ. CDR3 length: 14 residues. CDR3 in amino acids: CASSLSGGNSPLHF. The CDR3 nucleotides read TGTGCCAGCAGCCTATCCGGGGGAAATTCACCCCTCCACTTT.

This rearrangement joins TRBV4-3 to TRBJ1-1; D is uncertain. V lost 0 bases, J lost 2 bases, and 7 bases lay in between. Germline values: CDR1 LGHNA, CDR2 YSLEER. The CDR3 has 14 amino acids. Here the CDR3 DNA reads TGCGCCAGCAGCCAAGATAGACAAAACACTGAAGCTTTCTTT. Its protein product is CASSQDRQNTEAFF.

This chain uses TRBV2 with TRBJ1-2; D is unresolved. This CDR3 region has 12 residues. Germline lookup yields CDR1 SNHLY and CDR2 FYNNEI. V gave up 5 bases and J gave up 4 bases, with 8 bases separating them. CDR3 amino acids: CASSPVGYGYTF. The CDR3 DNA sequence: TGTGCCAGCAGTCCGGTGGGCTATGGCTACACCTTC.

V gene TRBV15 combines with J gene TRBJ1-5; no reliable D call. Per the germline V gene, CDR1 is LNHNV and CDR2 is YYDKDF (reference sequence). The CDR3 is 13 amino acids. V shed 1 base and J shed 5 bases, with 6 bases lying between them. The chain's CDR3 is CATSRVPDQPQHF. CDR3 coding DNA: TGTGCCACCAGCAGAGTCCCGGATCAGCCCCAGCATTTT.

CDR3 sequence: CAWSQGGFSEAFF. The CDR3 nucleotides read TGTGCCTGGTCACAGGGGGGATTTTCTGAAGCTTTCTTT. The chain uses TRBV30 and TRBJ1-1, with TRBD1 matching over 8 bases. J lost 6 bases, V lost 5 bases, and 8 bases had no gene match. The CDR3 is 13 residues long. Germline CDR1 GTSNPN, CDR2 SVGIG (reference sequence).

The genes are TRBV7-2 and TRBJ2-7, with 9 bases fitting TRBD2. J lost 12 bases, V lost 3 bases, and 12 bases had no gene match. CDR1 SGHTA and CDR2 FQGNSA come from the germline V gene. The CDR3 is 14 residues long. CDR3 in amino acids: CASSFSGSGAYRYF. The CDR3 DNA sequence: TGTGCCAGCAGCTTTAGCGGGAGCGGAGCTTACCGGTACTTC.

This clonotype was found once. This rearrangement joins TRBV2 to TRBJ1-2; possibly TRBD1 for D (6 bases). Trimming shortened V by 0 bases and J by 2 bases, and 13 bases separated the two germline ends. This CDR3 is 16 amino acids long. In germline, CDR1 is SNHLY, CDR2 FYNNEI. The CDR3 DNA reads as TGTGCCAGCAGTGAAGCAGGACAGCTCTTAAACTATGGCTACACCTTC. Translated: CASSEAGQLLNYGYTF.

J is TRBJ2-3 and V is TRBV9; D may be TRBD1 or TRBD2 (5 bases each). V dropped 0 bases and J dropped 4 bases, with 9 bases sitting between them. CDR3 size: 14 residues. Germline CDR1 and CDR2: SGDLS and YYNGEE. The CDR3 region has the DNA TGTGCCAGCAGCGTAGCTGGGGGATCAGATACGCAGTATTTT. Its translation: CASSVAGGSDTQYF.